Below are 3 T cell receptor beta chains sequenced from a single sample in a study of control samples from healthy donors and cancer patients. TCRdb's table, derived via immunoSEQ multiplex PCR, lists solely in-frame clones and lacks some. The table includes some 79,000 clones, roughly 93% detected once. Material: PBMCs. The receptor source for this set is a woman in her thirties or forties with lung cancer.

The V gene is TRBV27, the J gene TRBJ2-7; TRBD1 matches at 7 bases. Germline assignment: CDR1 MNHEY and CDR2 SMNVEV (reference sequence). After removal of 3 bases from V and 3 bases from J, the junction contained 2 bases not matched to a gene. This CDR3 has 13 amino acids. CDR3 sequence: CASSLGQIYEQYF. In nucleotides, the CDR3 is TGTGCCAGCAGTTTGGGACAGATCTACGAGCAGTACTTC.

The DNA of the CDR3 is TGCGCCAGCAGTGACCTTCGGACTGAAGCTTTCTTT. Amino acids: CASSDLRTEAFF. This chain links TRBV10-1 with TRBJ1-1; no reliable D call. The CDR3 spans 12 residues. CDR1 and CDR2 (germline): WNHNN, SYGVQD (reference sequence). V lost 3 bases, J lost 5 bases, and 7 bases lay in between.

The chain has TRBV15 and TRBJ1-3, with 7 bases lining up with TRBD1. Trimming removed 5 bases from V and 2 bases from J; junction bases left unmatched: 12. The CDR3 contains 17 residues. CDR1 and CDR2 (germline): LNHNV, YYDKDF (reference sequence). The CDR3 protein is CATSVGQSLRAGNTIYF. In nucleotides, the CDR3 is TGTGCCACCAGCGTGGGACAGTCACTTAGGGCTGGAAACACCATATATTTT.